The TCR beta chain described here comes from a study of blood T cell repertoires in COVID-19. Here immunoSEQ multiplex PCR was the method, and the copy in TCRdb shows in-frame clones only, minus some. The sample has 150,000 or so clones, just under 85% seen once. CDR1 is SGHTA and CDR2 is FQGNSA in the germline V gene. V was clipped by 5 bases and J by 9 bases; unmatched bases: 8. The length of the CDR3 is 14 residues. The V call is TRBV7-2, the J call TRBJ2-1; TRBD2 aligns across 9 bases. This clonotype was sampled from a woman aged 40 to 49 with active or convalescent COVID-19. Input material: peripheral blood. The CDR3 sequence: CASSGGLAYGEQFF. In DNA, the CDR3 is TGTGCCAGCAGCGGGGGACTAGCCTACGGTGAGCAGTTCTTC.